The entry below gives a single T cell receptor beta chain sequence along with its context. Antigen specificity is unknown. The source of the sample is a study of regulatory T cells in long-lasting Graves disease. Study findings and constraints: Repertoires from persistent disease leaned toward TRBV28, TRBJ1-2 and TRBJ2-5. Rather than thyroid tissue, only peripheral blood underwent study.

This CDR3 has 16 amino acids. CDR1 is LGHDT, CDR2 YNNKEL, per germline (reference sequence). The trim removed 4 bases at V and 1 base at J, leaving 7 bases unmatched. In building TCR beta libraries, iRepertoire HTBI primers were used together with Arm-PCR of CDR3 regions. TCRdb analysed the multiplex PCR reads with MiXCR anew, one entry per CDR3 protein. The sample has about 460,000 distinct CDR3 sequences; approximately 22% are singletons. Time point meaning: persistent/refractory GD, antithyroid drugs over 5 years with positive TRAb. Extracted RNA from PBMCs served as the source of the TCR library. It was an endocrinology department in Xi'an, China, that provided the patients.

The sequence came from a female donor with Graves disease. The sample here was peripheral blood mononuclear cells (PBMCs), taken when the disease was refractory, from a patient treated with antithyroid drugs. This chain joins TRBV3-1 and TRBJ1-1, with 9 bases identical to TRBD1. The DNA for the CDR3 is TGTGCCAGCAGCCCCCCCGGACAGGGGAAGAACACTGAAGCTTTCTTT. Its protein is CASSPPGQGKNTEAFF.